A selection of T cell receptor beta chains follows, all from one sample in a study of response to subunit inactivated influenza vaccine. TCRdb analysed the RT-PCR reads with MiXCR anew, one entry per CDR3 protein. Of roughly 500,000 distinct CDR3 sequences listed, about 15% are singletons. The sample consisted of CD4+ T cells sorted from PBMCs, taken roughly 24 months after vaccination. The receptors come from a man between 50 and 69 years old who received an inactivated influenza vaccine. Each CDR3 is given without its conserved first and last residue.

CDR3aa | j_gene | v_gene | len
ASSPYQGRTRTNEKLF | TRBJ1-4 | TRBV4-1 | 16
SARPGTGGNEQF | TRBJ2-1 | TRBV20-1 | 12
SVEGLGGREQY | TRBJ2-7 | TRBV29-1 | 11
AIREGETQY | TRBJ2-5 | TRBV10-3 | 9
ASSTGTGRSYEQY | TRBJ2-7 | TRBV6-2/TRBV6-3 | 13
ASSLWAIKSSYNEQF | TRBJ2-1 | TRBV28 | 15
ASSGPGTEQY | TRBJ2-3 | TRBV11-2 | 10
SVEGPGGYEQY | TRBJ2-7 | TRBV29-1 | 11
ASSLNGGGETQY | TRBJ2-5 | TRBV7-2 | 12
ASSLRDGRYNEQF | TRBJ2-1 | TRBV12-3/TRBV12-4 | 13
ASSLDSMNTEAF | TRBJ1-1 | TRBV12-3/TRBV12-4 | 12
ASTRQGRGTEAF | TRBJ1-1 | TRBV28 | 12
ASSYAAGAGEQY | TRBJ2-7 | TRBV6-2/TRBV6-3 | 12
ASSQRAAGVNEQF | TRBJ2-1 | TRBV4-3 | 13
ASSFFLREQETQY | TRBJ2-5 | TRBV11-2 | 13
ASSERRQTSNHPQH | TRBJ1-5 | TRBV2 | 14
ASSPTPNSPLH | TRBJ1-6 | TRBV5-1 | 11
SARSGTGNTIY | TRBJ1-3 | TRBV20-1 | 11
ASSPDRVVRATQY | TRBJ2-5 | TRBV7-2 | 13
ATSDPLPGQGSDTQY | TRBJ2-3 | TRBV24-1 | 15
ASSQLNGDTQY | TRBJ2-3 | TRBV7-2 | 11
ASSPQPNQPQH | TRBJ1-5 | TRBV3-1 | 11
SVGEAMNTEAF | TRBJ1-1 | TRBV29-1 | 11
ASSEGPGRNTGELF | TRBJ2-2 | TRBV10-1 | 14
AISGPGQGRTEAF | TRBJ1-1 | TRBV10-3 | 13
ASSYSGRGSETQY | TRBJ2-5 | TRBV6-5 | 13
ASSFSSGSIVYEQY | TRBJ2-7 | TRBV7-9 | 14
SAGPRNQPQH | TRBJ1-5 | TRBV20-1 | 10
ASRVGQGANSPLH | TRBJ1-6 | TRBV28 | 13
SATPAGVRTGELF | TRBJ2-2 | TRBV20-1 | 13